This entry lists 29 T cell receptor beta chains sequenced from one sample in a study of shared clonotypes between healthy human individuals. Generated by immunoSEQ multiplex PCR, the TCRdb table keeps only in-frame clones and is missing some. Here the sample spans over 850,000 clones, around three quarters being singletons. The sequencing input was memory CD4+ T cells from PBMCs. Documented subset: CD45RA-negative fraction. Receptors originate from a man younger than 30 in good health. Some clones in this sample may be carry-over from other donors' samples.

A few counts support this clone. The chain employs TRBV15 and TRBJ2-3, with D tentatively TRBD1 or TRBD2 (6 bases each). The germline V and J ends were trimmed by 6 bases and 3 bases, with 10 bases remaining between them. The CDR3 runs to 13 residues. Germline V gives CDR1 LNHNV, CDR2 YYDKDF (reference sequence). The CDR3 reads CATSGGTTDTQYF. CDR3 nucleotide sequence: TGTGCCACCAGTGGAGGGACAACAGATACGCAGTATTTT.

The CDR3 protein is CASSQVGQSFYEQYF. CDR3 nucleotide sequence: TGTGCCAGCAGCCAAGTTGGACAGTCCTTCTACGAGCAGTACTTC. The chain couples TRBV4-2 to TRBJ2-7; possibly TRBD1 for D (6 bases). Trimming pared 1 base from V and 3 bases from J, leaving 13 bases between. CDR1 and CDR2 from the germline V gene are LGHNA and YNFKEQ. The CDR3 contains 15 residues.

Remarks on this clone: The same CDR3 arises from other DNA sequences in this sample as well. The chain couples TRBV12-5 to TRBJ1-3; D gene uncertain. The CDR3 runs to 13 residues. Germline CDR1 and CDR2: LGHNT and FRNRAP. The V end lost 1 base, the J end lost 4 bases, and 5 bases lay between the germline ends. The CDR3 nucleotides are TGTGCTAGTGGTTTGGCGCCAGGAAACACCATATATTTT. Residues: CASGLAPGNTIYF.

V and J are TRBV7-9 and TRBJ2-1, with D unclear. The CDR3 loop spans 14 amino acids. V was cut by 5 bases and J by 10 bases, with 18 bases left in between. Germline CDR1 and CDR2: SEHNR and FQNEAQ (reference sequence). For the CDR3, the DNA is TGTGCCAGCAGCCCTCCACGCACCCTAGGAGAGCAGTTCTTC. It translates to CASSPPRTLGEQFF.

The chain is built from TRBV4-1 and TRBJ2-1, with 10 bases identical to TRBD2. Germline CDR1 reads MGHRA; CDR2 reads YSYEKL. V trimming: 1 base; J trimming: 11 bases; junction bases outside the gene matches: 8. The CDR3 covers 15 residues. CDR3 residues: CASSQGLAGDQQQFF. CDR3 sequence (DNA): TGCGCCAGCAGCCAAGGGCTAGCGGGAGACCAACAGCAGTTCTTC.

This rearrangement joins TRBV11-2 to TRBJ2-1; D gene uncertain. Deletions cut 1 base from V and 6 bases from J, with 13 bases between. The length of the CDR3 is 15 residues. Germline V gene data show CDR1 as SGHAT and CDR2 as FQNNGV. The CDR3 DNA sequence: TGTGCCAGCAGCTTAGGAGGTTTCCTTTTCAATGAGCAGTTCTTC. Translation gives CASSLGGFLFNEQFF.

V gene TRBV30 combines with J gene TRBJ1-1; 8 bases map to TRBD1. Germline loops: CDR1 GTSNPN, CDR2 SVGIG (reference sequence). With 3 bases clipped from V and 4 bases from J, the junction kept 7 bases outside the gene matches. The CDR3 is 14 residues long. CDR3 bases: TGTGCCTGGAGCCCACAGGGGGTCGGCACTGAAGCTTTCTTT. As protein: CAWSPQGVGTEAFF.

The chain couples TRBV29-1 to TRBJ2-7; no reliable D call. Germline CDR1 and CDR2: SQVTM and ANQGSEA. There are 14 residues in the CDR3. V lost 5 bases, J lost 5 bases, and 19 bases lay in between. The CDR3 DNA is TGCAGCGTTCTGGGTTGGTGGGGATTGGACGAGCAGTACTTC. Translation: CSVLGWWGLDEQYF.

The chain uses TRBV5-1 and TRBJ2-3, with TRBD2 matching over 14 bases. V trimming: 0 bases; J trimming: 6 bases; junction bases outside the gene matches: 3. There are 16 residues in the CDR3. Germline V lookup: CDR1 SGHRS, CDR2 YFSETQ. CDR3 DNA sequence: TGCGCCAGCAGCTTGGTTTGGACTAGCGGGAGGGATACGCAGTATTTT. As protein: CASSLVWTSGRDTQYF.

This clone was picked up a small number of times. This chain connects TRBV18 to TRBJ1-1, with D uncertain. This CDR3 has 15 residues. Looked up from germline, CDR1 is KGHSH and CDR2 is LQKENI. Trimming left V 6 bases short and J 1 base short, with 15 bases between. The CDR3 nucleotides read TGTGCCAGCTCGCGGCTCCCTGTTCCGAACACTGAAGCTTTCTTT. Protein sequence: CASSRLPVPNTEAFF. The full variable domain, its missing parts supplied by reference TRBV18 and TRBJ1-1, is NAGVMQNPRHLVRRRGQEARLRCSPMKGHSHVYWYRQLPEEGLKFMVYLQKENIIDESGMPKERFSAEFPKEGPSILRIQQVVRGDSAAYFCASSRLPVPNTEAFFGQGTRLTVV.

The rearrangement uses TRBV5-1 and TRBJ1-1; D remains ambiguous. The V gene's germline CDR1 is SGHRS and CDR2 YFSETQ. The CDR3 length is 15 residues. Trimming stripped 0 bases from V and 5 bases from J, with 14 bases between. CDR3 nucleotide sequence: TGCGCCAGCAGCTTGGCCGTTGTTCCCGGGACTGAAGCTTTCTTT. Translating it yields CASSLAVVPGTEAFF.

The rearrangement joins TRBV28 to TRBJ1-3, with TRBD1 as a possible D gene (6 bases). The CDR3 length is 15 residues. Germline V gene lookup returns CDR1 MDHEN and CDR2 SYDVKM. The V and J ends lost 3 bases and 0 bases respectively, with 9 bases between them. The CDR3 DNA sequence: TGTGCCAGCAGTTTGACAGGTTACTCTGGAAACACCATATATTTT. Its protein is CASSLTGYSGNTIYF.

The chain recombines TRBV28 with TRBJ1-1; D perhaps matches TRBD1 (6 bases). The V end was cut by 7 bases, the J end by 2 bases, with 14 bases between. Germline assignment: CDR1 MDHEN and CDR2 SYDVKM. CDR3 size: 14 residues. The CDR3 reads CASIRGGLNTEAFF. As DNA, the CDR3 is TGTGCCAGCATCCGGGGGGGGCTAAACACTGAAGCTTTCTTT.

The J gene is TRBJ2-3, the V gene TRBV7-2; D is ambiguous. From germline, CDR1 is SGHTA and CDR2 FQGNSA. This CDR3 contains 14 residues. V lost 1 base and J 1 base, leaving 6 bases between the germline ends. The CDR3: CASSLGTRTDTQYF. The CDR3 DNA reads TGTGCCAGCAGCTTAGGGACCCGCACAGATACGCAGTATTTT. Variable domain in full (rest from reference TRBV7-2 and TRBJ2-3): GAGVSQSPSNKVTEKGKDVELRCDPISGHTALYWYRQSLGQGLEFLIYFQGNSAPDKSGLPSDRFSAERTGGSVSTLTIQRTQQEDSAVYLCASSLGTRTDTQYFGPGTRLTVL.

In this sample, this clone turned up once. The chain couples TRBV10-3 to TRBJ2-7, with D perhaps matching TRBD2 (5 bases). The ends were cut back, 8 bases at V and 3 bases at J, with 11 bases in the middle. Per germline, CDR1 ENHRY and CDR2 SYGVKD. The CDR3 spans 12 residues. The CDR3 DNA sequence: TGTGCCATCGGGCGGGCCAACTACGAGCAGTACTTC. It codes for CAIGRANYEQYF.

The V call is TRBV2, the J call TRBJ2-6, with 10 bases matching TRBD1. CDR1 SNHLY and CDR2 FYNNEI come from the germline V gene. The CDR3 sequence is 16 residues long. V shed 7 bases and J 3 bases; nucleotides not matched to a gene: 6. In nucleotides, the CDR3 is TGTGCCAGCACCGGGACAGGGGTCTTTGGGGCCAACGTCCTGACTTTC. The encoded protein is CASTGTGVFGANVLTF.

The V and J genes are TRBV4-1 and TRBJ2-1; D may be TRBD1 (6 bases). V was clipped by 3 bases and J by 4 bases, with 19 bases between them. The CDR3 totals 17 residues. In germline, CDR1 is MGHRA, CDR2 YSYEKL. The CDR3 coding sequence is TGCGCCAGCAGCCATGCCACAGGGAGAGGTACATACAATGAGCAGTTCTTC. Amino acid sequence: CASSHATGRGTYNEQFF.

With respect to this clone: Other DNA sequences within the sample encode an identical CDR3. V usage is TRBV5-1 and J usage is TRBJ1-4; D unresolved. V lost 2 bases to trimming and J lost 2 bases, with 4 bases between them. The germline V gene has CDR1 SGHRS and CDR2 YFSETQ. The CDR3 runs to 13 residues. The chain's CDR3 is CASSLGTNEKLFF. CDR3 in DNA: TGCGCCAGCAGCTTAGGTACTAATGAAAAACTGTTTTTT.

The chain couples TRBV30 to TRBJ1-2; TRBD1 matches at 10 bases. Germline values: CDR1 GTSNPN, CDR2 SVGIG (reference sequence). The V and J ends lost 1 base and 0 bases, in that order; junction bases with no gene match: 5. The CDR3 loop spans 16 amino acids. CDR3 sequence reads: CAWSDWTGGTNYGYTF. As DNA, the CDR3 is TGTGCCTGGAGTGATTGGACAGGGGGGACTAACTATGGCTACACCTTC.

The chain uses TRBV10-3 and TRBJ1-1; D perhaps matches TRBD1 (6 bases). V was shortened by 2 bases and J by 1 base, with 8 bases between the two germline ends. Looked up from germline, CDR1 is ENHRY and CDR2 is SYGVKD. The CDR3 totals 14 residues. CDR3 in DNA: TGTGCCATCAGTGAGCAGGGGCCGAACACTGAAGCTTTCTTT. This codes for CAISEQGPNTEAFF.

The chain links TRBV18 to TRBJ2-5, with TRBD1 as a possible D gene (5 bases). CDR3 size: 13 residues. CDR1 is KGHSH and CDR2 is LQKENI in the germline V gene. V lost 3 bases to trimming and J lost 4 bases, with 9 bases between them. The CDR3, as DNA: TGTGCCAGCTCACCGATTCAGGGAGAGACCCAGTACTTC. Translation gives CASSPIQGETQYF. Full variable domain (remainder filled in from reference TRBV18 and TRBJ2-5): NAGVMQNPRHLVRRRGQEARLRCSPMKGHSHVYWYRQLPEEGLKFMVYLQKENIIDESGMPKERFSAEFPKEGPSILRIQQVVRGDSAAYFCASSPIQGETQYFGPGTRLLVL.

The rearrangement links TRBV14 to TRBJ2-7, with D possibly being TRBD1 (5 bases). The CDR3 is made up of 13 amino acids. V was clipped by 5 bases and J by 4 bases, with 12 bases between them. Per the germline V gene, CDR1 is SGHDN and CDR2 is FVKESK. In DNA, the CDR3 is TGTGCCAGCAGCAGGGGCAGACAGTACGAGCAGTACTTC. Translation: CASSRGRQYEQYF.

In nucleotides, the CDR3 is TGTGCCATCCGCATGACAGGGGGGCCCTCAGAGACCCAGTACTTC. It translates to CAIRMTGGPSETQYF. The chain combines TRBV10-3 with TRBJ2-5; 9 nucleotides match TRBD1. The germline V gene has CDR1 ENHRY and CDR2 SYGVKD. V lost 8 bases to trimming and J lost 4 bases; unmatched junction nucleotides: 11. The CDR3 covers 15 residues.

This chain joins TRBV27 and TRBJ2-1, with 7 nucleotides matching TRBD2. Germline-derived CDR1 and CDR2 are MNHEY and SMNVEV (reference sequence). The V and J ends lost 8 bases and 4 bases, in that order; junction bases with no gene match: 11. The CDR3 has 15 residues. The CDR3 region is CASVGSSGAYNEQFF. For the CDR3, the DNA is TGTGCCAGCGTGGGTTCTAGCGGAGCATACAATGAGCAGTTCTTC.

V gene TRBV6-6 combines with J gene TRBJ1-5; TRBD1 aligns across 8 bases. Losses at the gene ends were 6 bases for V and 9 bases for J; bases not matched to a gene: 10. This CDR3 spans 14 amino acids. Germline CDR1 reads MNHNY; CDR2 reads SVGAGI (reference sequence). The CDR3 sequence: CASSARQGPGPQHF. The CDR3 nucleotides read TGTGCCAGCAGCGCCCGACAGGGGCCAGGGCCCCAGCATTTT.

The chain recombines TRBV14 with TRBJ1-1; D unclear. This CDR3 has 15 residues. Germline values: CDR1 SGHDN, CDR2 FVKESK. The ends were cut back, 0 bases at V and 5 bases at J, with 13 bases in the middle. The CDR3 here is CASSQDWSPRTEAFF. The CDR3 DNA is TGTGCCAGCAGCCAAGATTGGTCCCCTCGAACTGAAGCTTTCTTT.

A remark on this clone: A read error may account for a junction end that differs from germline. The chain couples TRBV9 to TRBJ2-6; 7 bases are shared with TRBD1. Germline assignment: CDR1 SGDLS and CDR2 YYNGEE. The CDR3 loop spans 16 amino acids. The CDR3 here is CASSVTGDAGANVLTF. The CDR3 nucleotides read TGTGCCAGCAGCGTTACAGGGGACGCTGGAGCCAACGTCCTGACTTTC.

The chain carries TRBV7-3 and TRBJ1-3; no reliable D call. Per the germline V gene, CDR1 is SGHTA and CDR2 is FQGTGA. Trimming shortened V by 5 bases and J by 4 bases, and 18 bases separated the two germline ends. This CDR3 contains 16 residues. The CDR3 reads CASSRGERVNGNTIYF. The CDR3 bases are TGTGCCAGCAGCCGCGGGGAGAGGGTCAACGGAAACACCATATATTTT. The whole variable domain, filled in from reference TRBV7-3 and TRBJ1-3, reads GAGVSQTPSNKVTEKGKYVELRCDPISGHTALYWYRQSLGQGPEFLIYFQGTGAADDSGLPNDRFFAVRPEGSVSTLKIQRTERGDSAVYLCASSRGERVNGNTIYFGEGSWLTVV.

This clone was seen a single time. The chain is built from TRBV5-1 and TRBJ2-7, with D maybe TRBD2 (5 bases). Germline V CDR1 and CDR2: SGHRS, YFSETQ. V gave up 4 bases and J gave up 3 bases, with 14 bases separating them. CDR3 length: 14 residues. The CDR3 protein is CASSRSGINYEQYF. In DNA form, the CDR3 reads TGCGCCAGCAGCAGATCCGGGATCAACTACGAGCAGTACTTC.